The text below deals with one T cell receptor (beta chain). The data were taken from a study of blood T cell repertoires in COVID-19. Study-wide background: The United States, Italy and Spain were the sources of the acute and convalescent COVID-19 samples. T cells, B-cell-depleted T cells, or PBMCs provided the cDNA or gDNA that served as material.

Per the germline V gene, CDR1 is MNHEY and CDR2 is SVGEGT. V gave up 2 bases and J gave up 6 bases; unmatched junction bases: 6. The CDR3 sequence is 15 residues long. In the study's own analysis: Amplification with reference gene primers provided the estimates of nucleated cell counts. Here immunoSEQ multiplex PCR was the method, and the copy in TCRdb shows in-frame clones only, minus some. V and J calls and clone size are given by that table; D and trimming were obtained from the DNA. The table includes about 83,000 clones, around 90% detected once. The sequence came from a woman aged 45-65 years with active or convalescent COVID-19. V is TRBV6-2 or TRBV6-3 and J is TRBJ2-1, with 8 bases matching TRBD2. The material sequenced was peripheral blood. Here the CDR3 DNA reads TGTGCCAGCAGTTACCCGGGACTAGTGGGCAATGAGCAGTTCTTC. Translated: CASSYPGLVGNEQFF.